A selection of T cell receptor beta chains follows, all from one sample in a study of control samples from healthy donors and cancer patients. Produced via immunoSEQ multiplex PCR; TCRdb's table is partial and in-frame only. The table records hundreds of thousands of clones, over 70% of them present only once. The sample comprised PBMCs. These receptors were collected from a woman aged 55-69 years with lung cancer. Each CDR3 is given with its conserved first and last residue. D genes are given only for firm matches. Where a row states a size, it is once, few, many or the class of an expanded clone; other rows omit it.

clone size	J gene	CDR3 length	D gene	V gene	CDR3 DNA	CDR3 protein
NA	TRBJ2-7	15	NA	TRBV7-8	TGTGCCAGCAGCGCCCGACAGGGTGGGGGGAAGGAGCAGTACTTC	CASSARQGGGKEQYF
NA	TRBJ2-1	12	TRBD1	TRBV5-1	TGCGCCAGCAGCGACAGGGGGAATGAGCAGTTCTTC	CASSDRGNEQFF
NA	TRBJ2-7	14	TRBD1	TRBV9	TGTGCCAGCAGCCCCCGGACAGGCCCCTACGAGCAGTACTTC	CASSPRTGPYEQYF
NA	TRBJ2-2	14	NA	TRBV6-5	TGTGCCAGCAAACTAGTGTCTGGGACCGGGGAGCTGTTTTTT	CASKLVSGTGELFF
NA	TRBJ1-1	13	NA	TRBV6-6	TGTGCCAGCAGGGAGCAGGGTGGGCCTGAAGCTTTCTTT	CASREQGGPEAFF
NA	TRBJ1-2	14	NA	TRBV4-1	TGCGCCAGCAGCCAACCTGGAAACCCCTATGGCTACACCTTC	CASSQPGNPYGYTF
few	TRBJ1-1	14	TRBD1	TRBV19	TGTGCCAGTAGGATGAGGACAGGGGGCACTGAAGCTTTCTTT	CASRMRTGGTEAFF
NA	TRBJ1-1	13	NA	TRBV11-2	TGTGCCAGCAGCTTCCGTCCTAACACTGAAGCTTTCTTT	CASSFRPNTEAFF
few	TRBJ2-2	15	TRBD1	TRBV7-3	TGTGCCAGCAGCTCCGCAGGGGGAGCAACCGGGGAGCTGTTTTTT	CASSSAGGATGELFF
NA	TRBJ2-7	11	NA	TRBV3-1/TRBV3-2	TGTGCCAGTAGCCAGTACCGGGAGCAGTACTTC	CASSQYREQYF
NA	TRBJ2-7	13	TRBD2	TRBV27	TGTGCCAGCCGGACTAGCGGGGGAAACGAGCAGTACTTC	CASRTSGGNEQYF
NA	TRBJ1-4	15	TRBD1	TRBV18	TGTGCCAGCTCACCTGGGACAGGCCCTAATGAAAAACTGTTTTTT	CASSPGTGPNEKLFF
few	TRBJ1-3	15	TRBD1	TRBV7-6	TGTGCCAGCAGCTTAGAACAGGGGATTGGAAACACCATATATTTT	CASSLEQGIGNTIYF
NA	TRBJ2-5	16	NA	TRBV7-9	TGTGCCAGCAGCCCGAGCCTGACAGGGAGGGAAGAGACCCAGTACTTC	CASSPSLTGREETQYF
few	TRBJ2-5	14	TRBD2	TRBV13	TGTGCCAGCAGATCGACTAGCAAACAAGAGACCCAGTACTTC	CASRSTSKQETQYF
NA	TRBJ2-1	14	TRBD2	TRBV5-1	TGCGCCAGCAGCTTCCTAGCGGGAGATCGTGAGCAGTTCTTC	CASSFLAGDREQFF
NA	TRBJ1-2	11	NA	TRBV23-1	TGCGCCAGCAGTTGCCCTCGTGGCTACACCTTC	CASSCPRGYTF
NA	TRBJ2-2	17	TRBD2	TRBV3-1/TRBV3-2	TGTGCCAGCAGCCTCGGACTAGCGGGAGTGAACACCGGGGAGCTGTTTTTT	CASSLGLAGVNTGELFF
few	TRBJ1-6	16	TRBD1	TRBV5-6	TGTGCCAGCGGGACCTTACAGGGGATCGGAGATTCACCCCTCCACTTT	CASGTLQGIGDSPLHF
once	TRBJ1-5	14	NA	TRBV30	TGTGCCTGGAGTGTTGGACCTAGCAATCAGCCCCAGCATTTT	CAWSVGPSNQPQHF
NA	TRBJ2-1	12	NA	TRBV5-4	TGTGCCAGCAGCCACGATACGGGTGAGCAGTTCTTC	CASSHDTGEQFF
few	TRBJ2-1	15	NA	TRBV11-2	TGTGCCAGCAGGCTTTGGGGTTCGGGGGTCAATGAGCAGTTCTTC	CASRLWGSGVNEQFF
NA	TRBJ1-2	13	TRBD1	TRBV2	TGTGCCAGCAGTGAACAGGGGGCTAATGGCTACACCTTC	CASSEQGANGYTF
NA	TRBJ2-1	16	TRBD1	TRBV5-4	TGTGCCAGCAGTATCCGGTCGACAGGGTACTACAATGAGCAGTTCTTC	CASSIRSTGYYNEQFF
NA	TRBJ2-3	16	NA	TRBV9	TGTGCCAGCAGCGCGTCGGACAGCCCTAGCACAGATACGCAGTATTTT	CASSASDSPSTDTQYF
NA	TRBJ2-5	15	TRBD2	TRBV9	TGTGCCAGCAGCGTAGGGCGGGGGGGTCAAGAGACCCAGTACTTC	CASSVGRGGQETQYF
NA	TRBJ1-5	15	TRBD1	TRBV2	TGTGCCAGCAGGGGACAGGCAATTAGCAATCAGCCCCAGCATTTT	CASRGQAISNQPQHF
NA	TRBJ2-7	15	TRBD2	TRBV5-8	TGTGCCAGCAGCGGGGGACTAGCCGTAGACTACGAGCAGTACTTC	CASSGGLAVDYEQYF
NA	TRBJ1-4	15	NA	TRBV27	TGTGCCAGCAGTTTTACCCAGGCAACTAATGAAAAACTGTTTTTT	CASSFTQATNEKLFF
NA	TRBJ2-5	11	NA	TRBV7-2	TGTGCCAGCAGCTTAGGGGTGACCCAGTACTTC	CASSLGVTQYF
NA	TRBJ1-2	13	NA	TRBV30	TGTGCCTGGAGTTTTGGACAGTCCTATGGCTACACCTTC	CAWSFGQSYGYTF
NA	TRBJ2-7	15	NA	TRBV5-4	TGTGCCAGCAGCTTGGCCGGGCGACGGGGTTACGAGCAGTACTTC	CASSLAGRRGYEQYF
NA	TRBJ2-5	19	TRBD1	TRBV7-2	TGTGCCAGCAGCTGGACAGGGAGCGAGGGGCGCCACAAGAAAGAGACCCAGTACTTC	CASSWTGSEGRHKKETQYF
once	TRBJ2-1	17	TRBD2	TRBV5-8	TGTGCCAGCAGCTTCCCTTTGACTAGCGGGGGGAGGGATGAGCAGTTCTTC	CASSFPLTSGGRDEQFF
NA	TRBJ2-7	15	TRBD2	TRBV3-1/TRBV3-2	TGTGCCAGCAGCCCCATGGGAGCGGGGGGTCACGAGCAGTACTTC	CASSPMGAGGHEQYF
NA	TRBJ1-5	17	NA	TRBV19	TGTGCCAGTAGCCAAAGATCGGGGGGAGGACGGAATCAGCCCCAGCATTTT	CASSQRSGGGRNQPQHF
NA	TRBJ1-3	15	TRBD1	TRBV2	TGTGCCAGCAGTATCCTGACAGGGGGCGGAAACACCATATATTTT	CASSILTGGGNTIYF
NA	TRBJ2-4	15	NA	TRBV3-1/TRBV3-2	TGTGCCAGCAGCCAAGGGCCCTTGGTTCAAAACATTCAGTACTTC	CASSQGPLVQNIQYF
NA	TRBJ1-4	15	TRBD1	TRBV10-3	TGTGCCATCAGGTCCGGGACAGGGGCTAATGAAAAACTGTTTTTT	CAIRSGTGANEKLFF
NA	TRBJ2-7	16	NA	TRBV5-1	TGCGCCAGCAGCTCCTCCGGGACCCATGACTTCTACGAGCAGTACTTC	CASSSSGTHDFYEQYF
NA	TRBJ2-5	13	TRBD2	TRBV10-3	TGTGCCATCAGTGAGACGGGAGGAGGGACCCAGTACTTC	CAISETGGGTQYF
NA	TRBJ2-1	15	NA	TRBV2	TGTGCCAGCAGTTGGGTGGGTAGCGCCTACAATGAGCAGTTCTTC	CASSWVGSAYNEQFF
NA	TRBJ2-4	19	NA	TRBV15	TGTGCCACCAGCAAGGGCGGACAGATCTTACCAAACCCGAAAAACATTCAGTACTTC	CATSKGGQILPNPKNIQYF
NA	TRBJ2-6	15	NA	TRBV3-1/TRBV3-2	TGTGCCAGCAGCCATTGGGTCTCTGGGGCCAACGTCCTGACTTTC	CASSHWVSGANVLTF
NA	TRBJ2-2	15	NA	TRBV19	TGTGCCAGTAGCCGGAATCTAGCGCGGGGCGGGGAGCTGTTTTTT	CASSRNLARGGELFF
NA	TRBJ1-5	13	NA	TRBV6-6	TGTGCCAGCAGCCCCGGGAGGAATCAGCCCCAGCATTTT	CASSPGRNQPQHF
NA	TRBJ1-4	18	TRBD1	TRBV3-1/TRBV3-2	TGTGCCAGCAGCCAAGGGACAGGACGTTCCGATTTTAATGAAAAACTGTTTTTT	CASSQGTGRSDFNEKLFF
many	TRBJ2-1	15	TRBD2	TRBV19	TGTGCCAGTAGTATCAGCGGGACGGCCGGCAATGAGCAGTTCTTC	CASSISGTAGNEQFF
NA	TRBJ1-3	16	NA	TRBV19	TGTGCCAGTAGCCGCATGGGACAACTCTCTGGAAACACCATATATTTT	CASSRMGQLSGNTIYF
NA	TRBJ1-2	13	NA	TRBV28	TGTGCCAGCAGCCCCGAGTCGGGGAATGGCTACACCTTC	CASSPESGNGYTF
NA	TRBJ2-4	15	NA	TRBV10-1	TGCGCCAGCAGTGAGTCGAGCTCCGGGGGTGGCATTCAGTACTTC	CASSESSSGGGIQYF
NA	TRBJ2-1	15	TRBD1	TRBV3-1/TRBV3-2	TGTGCCAGCAGCCTACAGGGGGTGATGGGCAATGAGCAGTTCTTC	CASSLQGVMGNEQFF
NA	TRBJ1-2	14	NA	TRBV5-1	TGCGCCCGCAGCTTGGGGGGGAGGACTTATGGCTACACCTTC	CARSLGGRTYGYTF
once	TRBJ1-6	14	NA	TRBV6-2/TRBV6-3	TGTGCCAGCAGACCTCAGAACCTCAATTCACCCCTCCACTTT	CASRPQNLNSPLHF
NA	TRBJ1-1	16	TRBD1	TRBV27	TGTGCCAGCAGGGCCGCGGACAGGGCGAGGGACACTGAAGCTTTCTTT	CASRAADRARDTEAFF
NA	TRBJ1-5	14	NA	TRBV19	TGTGCCAGTATCGGTCCAGGGTTTAATCAGCCCCAGCATTTT	CASIGPGFNQPQHF
once	TRBJ2-1	15	TRBD2	TRBV6-5	TGTGCCAGCAGTTACGCGGGGGGGGCTCGCAATGAGCAGTTCTTC	CASSYAGGARNEQFF
NA	TRBJ2-3	14	NA	TRBV6-5	TGTGCCAGCAGTTACCGGGTAGAAACAGATACGCAGTATTTT	CASSYRVETDTQYF
NA	TRBJ1-4	15	NA	TRBV7-7	TGTGCCAGCAGCTTTCACGGGGGCCCGAGTGAAAAACTGTTTTTT	CASSFHGGPSEKLFF
NA	TRBJ1-1	17	NA	TRBV5-1	TGCGCCAGCAGCCCCCTGGGGACGGATGACATGAACACTGAAGCTTTCTTT	CASSPLGTDDMNTEAFF